This T cell receptor (beta chain) was sequenced in a study of blood T cell repertoires in COVID-19 (dated by TCRdb to the early 2020s). Looking at the study overall: Samples covering the acute and convalescent phases of COVID-19 were provided by collaborators in the United States, Italy and Spain. The prospective study material was composed of cDNA or gDNA derived from T cells, B-cell-depleted T cells, or PBMCs. Deeply sampled blood TCRbeta repertoires from subjects exposed to, actively infected with, or recovered from COVID-19 were included in the dataset. The repertoires were released in a freely available public database intended as a resource for research on the immune response to SARS-CoV-2. Samples came from the ongoing ImmuneRACE study (first 160 participants) plus 1,254 subjects from 6 global collaborators. Sample metadata almost always included a de-identified subject ID, COVID-19 status, age in years and sex. Where available, HLA class I and class II types were taken from metadata supplied by the sample provider and were not determined by assay-based typing. General study outcomes and caveats: How much clinical and demographic metadata was included differed by source and by participant, and the metadata was provided uncurated.

From cysteine to phenylalanine, the CDR3 is 17 amino acids long. Just the 51-base CDR3 DNA is kept, in frame starting at base 1. V is cut back by 3 bases and J by 6 bases, with 16 bases in the junction unmatched. The germline V gene gives CDR1 as MGHDK and CDR2 as SYGVNS. A word on this clone: It lacks a known antigen. Base qualities were left out, and no much larger clone turns up one base away.

TCRbeta CDR3 regions were amplified from genomic DNA using the immunoSEQ Assay, a bias-controlled multiplex PCR. On the study's bioinformatics: The number of nucleated cells in each sample was estimated from the amplification of reference gene primers within the assay. To quantify the absolute abundance of each unique TCRbeta CDR3 rearrangement, sequence reads were collapsed and filtered. For each sample, productive Simpson clonality was calculated as the square root of Simpson's diversity index over productive rearrangements. TCRdb re-hosts the immuneACCESS table, in-frame sequences only. Its copies lack some clones; in the studies checked, an unresolved V gene accounts for under half of them, and the cause for the rest is not known. V and J calls and clone size are given by that table; D and trimming were obtained from the DNA. Within this sample are around 280,000 clones, with approximately 86% of them counted one time only. The ten largest clones add up to about 2.2% of the sample.

A second Seattle source provided samples from volunteer blood donors who had recovered from COVID-19. Collaborating institutions collected whole blood in K2EDTA tubes following their own protocols. Collaborator samples were shipped for TCRbeta analysis as frozen whole blood, isolated PBMCs, or DNA extracted from either sample type. The source material was peripheral blood. This TCR derives from a woman aged 30 to 39 who had recovered from COVID-19. The chain is encoded by TRBV25-1 joined to TRBJ1-2; 7 junctional bases match TRBD1. Here is the DNA: TGTGCCAGCAGTGACCTGGACAGGACGGGAAGTGATGATGGCTACACCTTC. This translates into CASSDLDRTGSDDGYTF.